The rows below give T cell receptor beta chains drawn from one sample of a study of T cell responses to AZD1222 COVID-19 vaccine. TCRdb's copy holds only in-frame clones and misses some; the assay was immunoSEQ multiplex PCR. The sample lists tens of thousands of clones; approximately 83% were seen once. Sequences were derived from peripheral blood, sampled 28 days after the second AZD1222 dose. Receptors originate from an adult who received the AZD1222 COVID-19 vaccine. Each CDR3 is given with its conserved first and last residue. The D gene is left open where the match is weak. The size field is filled for only some rows; it gives once, few, many or a size class.

>TRBD2|.|TRBV9|TRBJ2-3
CASSVSGGWGDTQYF
TGTGCCAGCAGCGTTAGCGGGGGCTGGGGAGATACGCAGTATTTT
>.|large|TRBV28|TRBJ1-1
CASSSLRPGNTEAFF
TGTGCCAGCAGTTCCTTACGACCGGGGAACACTGAAGCTTTCTTT
>TRBD1|.|TRBV27|TRBJ2-7
CASARTGSYEQYF
TGTGCCAGCGCCCGGACAGGGTCCTACGAGCAGTACTTC
>TRBD2|once|TRBV9|TRBJ2-1
CASSVGLAGGPEQFF
TGTGCCAGCAGCGTAGGCCTAGCGGGGGGGCCCGAGCAGTTCTTC
>.|.|TRBV6-5|TRBJ2-7
CASRPGHSYEQYF
TGTGCCAGCAGACCCGGACATAGCTACGAGCAGTACTTC
>TRBD1|.|TRBV5-4|TRBJ2-4
CASSSRTGNAKDIQYF
TGTGCCAGCAGCTCTAGGACAGGGAATGCCAAAGACATTCAGTACTTC
>.|.|TRBV28|TRBJ1-2
CASSLRPGTNYGYTF
TGTGCCAGCAGTTTACGGCCGGGGACTAACTATGGCTACACCTTC
>.|.|TRBV12-3/TRBV12-4|TRBJ1-2
CANSFGGGYTF
TGTGCCAACTCGTTTGGGGGTGGCTACACCTTC
>.|.|TRBV19|TRBJ1-5
CASTGGLLNQPQHF
TGTGCCAGTACGGGAGGGCTACTCAATCAGCCCCAGCATTTT
>TRBD1|.|TRBV9|TRBJ1-4
CASSPRQGANPGEKLFF
TGTGCCAGCAGCCCCCGACAGGGGGCTAACCCTGGTGAAAAACTGTTTTTT
>.|.|TRBV5-1|TRBJ2-4
CASSSLGENIQYF
TGCGCCAGCAGCTCCTTGGGGGAAAACATTCAGTACTTC
>.|.|TRBV7-8|TRBJ2-7
CASSLQGYEQYF
TGTGCCAGCAGCTTACAGGGCTACGAGCAGTACTTC
>.|.|TRBV5-1|TRBJ1-2
CASSLDSTNYGYTF
TGCGCCAGCAGCTTGGACAGCACTAACTATGGCTACACCTTC
>.|.|TRBV6-5|TRBJ1-5
CASSYSRGNQPQHF
TGTGCCAGCAGTTACAGTAGGGGGAATCAGCCCCAGCATTTT
>.|once|TRBV6-1|TRBJ2-7
CASSEGGYSYLSYEQYF
TGTGCCAGCAGTGAAGGTGGTTACAGCTACCTCTCCTACGAGCAGTACTTC
>.|.|TRBV10-3|TRBJ2-3
CAIGRADTQYF
TGTGCCATCGGTCGAGCAGATACGCAGTATTTT
>.|.|TRBV11-2|TRBJ2-1
CASSLDWNNEQFF
TGTGCCAGCAGCTTAGATTGGAACAATGAGCAGTTCTTC
>.|once|TRBV28|TRBJ1-6
CASSEGGVSPLHF
TGTGCCAGCTCGGAGGGCGGTGTCTCACCCCTCCACTTT
>TRBD2|once|TRBV6-4|TRBJ2-2
CASSGLAARTVAPGELFF
TGTGCCAGCTCTGGACTAGCGGCCAGGACGGTCGCTCCCGGGGAGCTGTTTTTT
>.|.|TRBV6-6|TRBJ2-6
CASSPRAEQSGANVLTF
TGTGCCAGCAGTCCCCGCGCAGAACAATCTGGGGCCAACGTCCTGACTTTC
>.|.|TRBV18|TRBJ2-2
CASSPLGSNTGELFF
TGTGCCAGCTCACCATTAGGATCAAACACCGGGGAGCTGTTTTTT
>.|.|TRBV28|TRBJ2-7
CASTPRGDISYEQYF
TGTGCCAGCACCCCTAGGGGGGACATTTCCTACGAGCAGTACTTC
>TRBD1|.|TRBV15|TRBJ1-5
CATSRRGVGTDSNQPQHF
TGTGCCACCAGCAGGAGGGGGGTCGGGACAGATAGCAATCAGCCCCAGCATTTT
>.|once|TRBV18|TRBJ2-7
CASSSTGTPITYEQYF
TGTGCCAGCTCATCTACCGGGACACCTATTACCTACGAGCAGTACTTC
>TRBD1|.|TRBV3-1/TRBV3-2|TRBJ1-6
CASSLQGGRDSPLHF
TGTGCCAGCAGCCTACAGGGGGGACGGGATTCACCCCTCCACTTT
>TRBD2|.|TRBV18|TRBJ2-7
CASSPRDYYEQYF
TGTGCCAGCTCACCAAGGGACTACTACGAGCAGTACTTC
>TRBD1|.|TRBV28|TRBJ1-2
CASSTGERGYGYTF
TGTGCCAGCAGTACAGGGGAGAGGGGCTATGGCTACACCTTC
>.|.|TRBV19|TRBJ2-2
CASSIVGYREETGELFF
TGTGCCAGTAGTATAGTCGGGTACAGGGAGGAGACCGGGGAGCTGTTTTTT
>.|.|TRBV19|TRBJ1-4
CASSILGTNEKLFF
TGTGCCAGTAGTATCCTTGGGACTAATGAAAAACTGTTTTTT
>.|.|TRBV19|TRBJ2-7
CATTPGGGIYEQYF
TGTGCCACTACGCCCGGGGGTGGAATCTACGAGCAGTACTTC
>TRBD1|.|TRBV3-1/TRBV3-2|TRBJ1-2
CASSQGGKRDRAYGYTF
TGTGCCAGCAGCCAAGGTGGAAAGCGGGACAGGGCCTATGGCTACACCTTC
>.|.|TRBV28|TRBJ2-7
CASRPWGQGQFQGEQYF
TGTGCCAGCAGGCCCTGGGGGCAGGGGCAGTTCCAAGGCGAGCAGTACTTC
>.|.|TRBV6-5|TRBJ1-2
CASRRTNYGYTF
TGTGCCAGCCGGCGGACGAACTATGGCTACACCTTC
>TRBD1|.|TRBV3-1/TRBV3-2|TRBJ1-6
CASSRTGDSPLHF
TGTGCCAGCAGCCGAACAGGGGATTCACCCCTCCACTTT
>TRBD2|.|TRBV19|TRBJ2-5
CASGFTSGVETQYF
TGTGCCAGTGGCTTTACTAGCGGGGTCGAGACCCAGTACTTC
>TRBD1|.|TRBV6-5|TRBJ1-6
CASSRQGQSPLHF
TGTGCCAGCAGCCGACAGGGCCAATCACCCCTCCACTTT
>.|.|TRBV5-1|TRBJ2-6
CASSSGIGQRGTGANVLTF
TGCGCCAGCAGCTCGGGTATAGGGCAGAGGGGCACTGGGGCCAACGTCCTGACTTTC